This paragraph covers one T cell receptor beta chain sequence. Its specificity is unknown. Two oligonucleotides, mixed equimolar, formed the beta constant-region primer covering TRBC1 and TRBC2. Nested alpha and beta constant-region primers with the SP2 primer drove four PCR rounds on ligated cDNA. A single record per CDR3 protein comes from TCRdb applying MiXCR to the UMI-ligation and nested PCR reads. The table has under 150,000 distinct CDR3 sequences, about a fifth seen once; the top ten hold roughly 0.6%. V lost 4 bases and J lost 4; bases outside the gene matches: 9. The CDR3 has 15 amino acids. From germline, CDR1 is LNHDA and CDR2 SQIVND (reference sequence). The data were taken from a study of naive and memory T cell subsets. Study-wide results and limits: Especially in CD8 cells, naive repertoires contained a few larger clonotypes, possibly CD45RA-re-expressing memory cells.

The sequence was collected from a human donor in good health. Sequencing input: naive CD8+ T cells from blood. The chain has TRBV19 and TRBJ2-7, with 8 bases aligning to TRBD1. CDR3 sequence reads: CASSTAGGTGYEQYF. The CDR3 DNA is TGTGCCAGTAGTACAGCAGGGGGCACGGGGTACGAGCAGTACTTC.